The clone carrying this TCR beta chain has a count of ten or more. Its antigen is unknown. These data come from a study of CD8 T cells in ankylosing spondylitis. Via MiXCR, TCRdb re-called the 5' RACE reads, giving one row per CDR3 protein. The repertoire includes about 160,000 distinct CDR3 sequences, approximately 20% of them detected once, and about 8.2% sits in the top ten. CDR3 length: 13 residues. Germline lookup yields CDR1 SQVTM and CDR2 ANQGSEA. Trimming removed 4 bases at V and 4 bases at J, with 14 bases between. Study-level results: Characteristic, it appeared, of ankylosing spondylitis blood was a TCR beta motif of 7 or 8 highly homologous variants.

The receptor was derived from a male donor with ankylosing spondylitis or in good health (not recorded which). Sequenced input: blood, either unsorted or a sorted T cell fraction (not recorded which). This chain joins TRBV29-1 and TRBJ2-7, with a tentative D call TRBD1 (5 bases). CDR3 in amino acids: CSVVPPGKYEQYF. CDR3 bases: TGCAGCGTTGTTCCCCCAGGGAAGTACGAGCAGTACTTC.